The present TCR beta chain was sequenced within a study of T cells in Graves' hyperthyroidism and ophthalmopathy. Study observations and caveats: By a 13 V-J model, ophthalmopathy was set apart from stable hyperthyroidism.

Turning to this clonotype: What it recognizes is unknown.

Lactation, pregnancy, other autoimmune disease or uncontrolled infection led to exclusion of patients. Amplified TCR beta CDR3 regions came from RNA transcripts. Using the HTBI primer set, a first-round RT-PCR was run on the TCR CDR3. TCRdb re-called the multiplex PCR reads through MiXCR, storing one row per CDR3 protein. Of a few hundred thousand distinct CDR3 sequences listed, about 15% are singletons. Per germline, CDR1 ENHRY and CDR2 SYGVKD. The germline V and J ends were trimmed by 4 bases and 0 bases, with 11 bases remaining between them. CDR3 length: 15 amino acids. Sample: blood. V gene TRBV10-3 combines with J gene TRBJ2-3; perhaps D is TRBD1 or TRBD2 (5 bases each). This TCR was recovered from a woman in her 30s with Graves' hyperthyroidism. The CDR3 here is CAISGGRQSTDTQYF. CDR3 in DNA: TGTGCCATCAGTGGCGGGCGACAGAGCACAGATACGCAGTATTTT.